Presented here are 27 T cell receptor beta chains from one specimen sequenced in a study of identical twins. TCRdb re-analysed the 5' RACE reads in MiXCR, keeping a single row per CDR3 protein. The sample has around 490,000 distinct CDR3 sequences; roughly 13% are singletons. The same data also contributed to another study, on yellow fever vaccine responses in identical twins.

Material for sequencing was CD4+ T cells sorted from blood. These receptors all stem from a woman between 18 and 29 years old in good health.

This clonotype was counted at least ten times. The rearrangement links TRBV15 to TRBJ1-5; no firm D call. Germline V gene data show CDR1 as LNHNV and CDR2 as YYDKDF (reference sequence). The CDR3 covers 14 residues. Trimming stripped 0 bases from V and 5 bases from J, with 8 bases between. The DNA of the CDR3 is TGTGCCACCAGCAGAGATCATGGGGATCAGCCCCAGCATTTT. This encodes CATSRDHGDQPQHF.

This clonotype turned up a few times. V is TRBV20-1 and J is TRBJ2-1, with 15 bases that match TRBD2. This CDR3 is built from 15 residues. Trimming cost V 6 bases and J 6 bases; bases outside gene matches: 6. CDR1 and CDR2 from the germline V gene are DFQATT and SNEGSKA (reference sequence). The CDR3: CSARTSGGVGNEQFF. The CDR3 DNA follows: TGCAGTGCAAGGACTAGCGGGGGGGTTGGCAATGAGCAGTTCTTC.

The chain recombines TRBV5-1 with TRBJ2-3; no firm D call. The V end was cut by 2 bases, the J end by 6 bases, with 16 bases between. The CDR3 is 15 residues long. Germline V gene data show CDR1 as SGHRS and CDR2 as YFSETQ. For the CDR3, the DNA is TGCGCCAGCAGCTTACGCGCCGAGCCACGGGATACGCAGTATTTT. As protein: CASSLRAEPRDTQYF.

This clonotype has at least ten counts. The gene calls are TRBV7-2 and TRBJ2-7; possibly TRBD2 for D (6 bases). The CDR3 is 14 residues long. Trimming left V 4 bases short and J 3 bases short, with 13 bases between. Germline V gene sequence: CDR1 SGHTA, CDR2 FQGNSA. The CDR3 nucleotides are TGTGCCAGCAGCTCGGGACTCAGAAGCTACGAGCAGTACTTC. Translation: CASSSGLRSYEQYF. The variable domain in full, completed from reference TRBV7-2 and TRBJ2-7, reads GAGVSQSPSNKVTEKGKDVELRCDPISGHTALYWYRQSLGQGLEFLIYFQGNSAPDKSGLPSDRFSAERTGGSVSTLTIQRTQQEDSAVYLCASSSGLRSYEQYFGPGTRLTVT.

The chain carries TRBV6-2 or TRBV6-3 and TRBJ2-5, with D perhaps TRBD1 (5 bases). Germline CDR1 is MNHEY and CDR2 is SVGEGT. Trimming left V 4 bases short and J 9 bases short, with 15 bases between. The CDR3 totals 13 residues. CDR3 bases: TGTGCCAGCAGTTCAACCAGGGCGTGGGCCCAGTACTTC. It codes for CASSSTRAWAQYF.

This clonotype was recorded a few times. The chain recombines TRBV10-3 with TRBJ2-7, with D possibly being TRBD1 (6 bases). CDR3 length equals 12 residues. V lost 10 bases to trimming and J lost 5 bases, with 15 bases between them. Germline V lookup: CDR1 ENHRY, CDR2 SYGVKD. The CDR3 loop reads CATQGGDNEQYF. DNA for the CDR3: TGTGCCACCCAAGGGGGAGATAACGAGCAGTACTTC.

This clonotype was observed a few times. The gene calls are TRBV20-1 and TRBJ1-1, with D uncertain. The V gene's germline CDR1 is DFQATT and CDR2 SNEGSKA (reference sequence). CDR3 length: 14 amino acids. The V end was cut by 0 bases, the J end by 1 base, with 9 bases between. The CDR3: CSARDWTGNTEAFF. The CDR3 DNA sequence: TGCAGTGCTAGAGACTGGACGGGGAACACTGAAGCTTTCTTT.

This clonotype was found a few times. The chain employs TRBV7-3 and TRBJ2-5; D remains unclear. The germline CDR1 and CDR2 sequences are SGHTA and FQGTGA. V lost 5 bases and J 5 bases, leaving 12 bases between the germline ends. This CDR3 region has 13 residues. The CDR3 loop is CASSKSAWETQYF. The CDR3 bases are TGTGCCAGCAGCAAGTCCGCATGGGAGACCCAGTACTTC.

This chain links TRBV5-1 with TRBJ2-2, with D perhaps matching TRBD2 (6 bases). Germline-derived CDR1 and CDR2 are SGHRS and YFSETQ. With 5 bases removed from V and 4 bases from J, the gap between germline ends came to 18 bases. The CDR3 runs to 16 residues. The CDR3 here is CASSRRGLPGTGELFF. CDR3 in DNA: TGCGCCAGCAGTCGACGGGGACTCCCGGGCACCGGGGAGCTGTTTTTT.

In this sample, this clonotype turned up a few times. The chain uses TRBV11-2 and TRBJ1-1; 7 bases agree with TRBD1. The CDR3 length is 14 residues. The J segment lost 4 bases and the V segment lost 6 bases, leaving 8 bases of the junction unmatched. Germline V gene sequence: CDR1 SGHAT, CDR2 FQNNGV. DNA of the CDR3: TGTGCCAGCAGACTTCCAGGGGGTAGCACTGAAGCTTTCTTT. The encoded protein is CASRLPGGSTEAFF. The complete variable domain, with remaining parts taken from reference TRBV11-2 and TRBJ1-1, reads EAGVAQSPRYKIIEKRQSVAFWCNPISGHATLYWYQQILGQGPKLLIQFQNNGVVDDSQLPKDRFSAERLKGVDSTLKIQPAKLEDSAVYLCASRLPGGSTEAFFGQGTRLTVV.

The table lists this clonotype with a few counts. The chain joins TRBV12-3 or TRBV12-4 to TRBJ1-1; D gene uncertain. This CDR3 is built from 14 residues. V dropped 3 bases and J dropped 1 base, with 9 bases sitting between them. Here the CDR3 DNA reads TGTGCCAGCAGTTTCGCTGCAGAGAACACTGAAGCTTTCTTT. Protein: CASSFAAENTEAFF.

This clonotype was detected a few times. The rearrangement joins TRBV7-2 to TRBJ1-1; no reliable D call. Trimming took off 1 base at V and 10 bases at J, with 13 bases between the two ends. Germline assignment: CDR1 SGHTA and CDR2 FQGNSA. This CDR3 has 13 residues. The CDR3 DNA reads TGTGCCAGCAGCTTAGGTAGGGTGTGGGCAGCTTTCTTT. Translated, it gives CASSLGRVWAAFF.

This chain links TRBV6-1 with TRBJ2-5; D is perhaps TRBD2 (7 bases). This CDR3 has 14 residues. Between the trimmed V and J ends, which lost 5 bases and 1 base, there was a span of 11 bases. Per the germline V gene, CDR1 is MNHNS and CDR2 is SASEGT. The chain's CDR3 is CASSIGGVQETQYF. CDR3 DNA: TGTGCCAGCAGTATAGGGGGGGTCCAAGAGACCCAGTACTTC.

This clonotype has more than one count but fewer than ten. CDR3: CASSLDRQDEQFF. The CDR3 DNA reads as TGTGCCAGCAGCTTAGATCGGCAGGATGAGCAGTTCTTC. The V and J genes are TRBV11-2 and TRBJ2-1; D gene ambiguous. Germline lookup yields CDR1 SGHAT and CDR2 FQNNGV. The CDR3 loop spans 13 amino acids. Trimming pared 0 bases from V and 8 bases from J, leaving 8 bases between.

This chain links TRBV14 with TRBJ2-1; TRBD2 matches at 14 bases. The length of the CDR3 is 24 residues. Germline assignment: CDR1 SGHDN and CDR2 FVKESK. V lost 0 bases and J lost 0; bases outside the gene matches: 19. Here the CDR3 reads CASSQEFGGLGLAGARSSYNEQFF. DNA of the CDR3: TGTGCCAGCAGCCAAGAATTCGGGGGATTGGGACTAGCGGGAGCGAGGAGCTCCTACAATGAGCAGTTCTTC.

There are a few counts of this clonotype. CDR3 sequence (DNA): TGTGCCAGCAGCTTAAAAAGGGACAGGCTAAACATTCAGTACTTC. Amino acids: CASSLKRDRLNIQYF. The chain couples TRBV7-2 to TRBJ2-4, with TRBD1 matching 8 bases. The germline CDR1 and CDR2 sequences are SGHTA and FQGNSA. V lost 2 bases and J lost 6; bases outside the gene matches: 6. The CDR3 extends over 15 amino acids.

This clonotype was seen a few times. This rearrangement joins TRBV3-1 to TRBJ2-7; 11 positions agree with TRBD1. Trimming took 1 base from V and 2 from J; bases not matched to a gene: 4. Germline V gives CDR1 LGHDT, CDR2 YNNKEL (reference sequence). The CDR3 covers 16 residues. CDR3 region: CASSQGDRGYPYEQYF. The CDR3 DNA sequence: TGTGCCAGCAGCCAAGGGGACAGGGGGTACCCCTACGAGCAGTACTTC.

This clonotype was detected many times. The chain couples TRBV5-1 to TRBJ2-7; 9 bases are a match to TRBD1. After removal of 4 bases from V and 7 bases from J, the junction contained 12 bases not matched to a gene. Germline CDR1 SGHRS, CDR2 YFSETQ. The CDR3 is 15 amino acids. This chain's CDR3 is CASSPTGTGNREQYF. In DNA, the CDR3 is TGCGCCAGCAGCCCGACCGGGACAGGGAATCGAGAGCAGTACTTC.

The V call is TRBV2, the J call TRBJ2-2; 7 positions agree with TRBD1. V was pared by 8 bases and J by 0 bases, with 3 bases of the junction left unmatched. The CDR3 has 14 residues. CDR1 and CDR2 (germline): SNHLY, FYNNEI. In DNA form, the CDR3 reads TGTGCCAGCCTCGGACAGGCGAACACCGGGGAGCTGTTTTTT. Its protein product is CASLGQANTGELFF. The variable domain in full, with the rest retrieved from reference TRBV2 and TRBJ2-2, is EPEVTQTPSHQVTQMGQEVILRCVPISNHLYFYWYRQILGQKVEFLVSFYNNEISEKSEIFDDQFSVERPDGSNFTLKIRSTKLEDSAMYFCASLGQANTGELFFGEGSRLTVL.

In this sample, this clonotype turned up many times. J is TRBJ2-7 and V is TRBV5-1; D perhaps matches TRBD1 (6 bases). Trimming removed 4 bases from V and 3 bases from J, with 17 bases in between. The CDR3 contains 15 residues. The germline gives CDR1 SGHRS, CDR2 YFSETQ. The DNA for the CDR3 is TGCGCCAGCAGCCAAACGGGACAACCCATCTACGAGCAGTACTTC. It codes for CASSQTGQPIYEQYF.

This clonotype was seen at least ten times. CDR3 loop: CSVEDFWMSSYNEQFF. DNA for the CDR3: TGCAGCGTTGAAGATTTCTGGATGAGCTCCTACAATGAGCAGTTCTTC. J is TRBJ2-1 and V is TRBV29-1; D gene ambiguous. The V gene's germline CDR1 is SQVTM and CDR2 ANQGSEA. CDR3 length equals 16 residues. V gave up 0 bases and J gave up 0 bases, with 12 bases separating them.

This clonotype was picked up a small number of times. The chain joins TRBV28 to TRBJ2-7; 10 nucleotides align to TRBD1. Trimming at V came to 5 bases and at J to 2 bases, leaving 9 bases not matched to a gene. CDR1 and CDR2 from the germline V gene are MDHEN and SYDVKM. This CDR3 has 16 residues. This chain's CDR3 is CASSPRGDRGAYEQYF. The CDR3 nucleotides read TGTGCCAGCAGTCCCAGAGGGGACAGGGGAGCCTACGAGCAGTACTTC.

This clonotype came up a few times. The chain combines TRBV5-1 with TRBJ2-5; TRBD1 matches at 7 bases. The CDR3 has 15 residues. Germline V gene lookup returns CDR1 SGHRS and CDR2 YFSETQ. Germline trimming cut 6 bases from V and 4 bases from J; bases unmatched to any gene: 12. The CDR3 here is CASKFGRGIGETQYF. The DNA for the CDR3 is TGCGCCAGCAAATTCGGCAGGGGGATCGGAGAGACCCAGTACTTC.

The chain uses TRBV7-9 and TRBJ2-7; D remains ambiguous. Germline V lookup: CDR1 SEHNR, CDR2 FQNEAQ (reference sequence). V shed 5 bases and J shed 12 bases, with 14 bases lying between them. This CDR3 region has 11 residues. The CDR3 coding sequence is TGTGCCAGCAGCGCTACCGGGTCGGCGTACTTC. Amino acid sequence: CASSATGSAYF.

This chain uses TRBV3-1 with TRBJ1-1; D is perhaps TRBD1 (6 bases). The CDR3 loop spans 14 amino acids. The germline V gene has CDR1 LGHDT and CDR2 YNNKEL (reference sequence). The V and J ends lost 1 base and 3 bases respectively, with 9 bases between them. In DNA form, the CDR3 reads TGTGCCAGCAGCCAAGCAGGGGCGGACACTGAAGCTTTCTTT. Amino acid sequence: CASSQAGADTEAFF.

The J gene is TRBJ1-3, the V gene TRBV18; D uncertain. The CDR3 loop spans 14 amino acids. Germline CDR1 is KGHSH and CDR2 is LQKENI. V was pared by 5 bases and J by 0 bases, with 8 bases between. In nucleotides, the CDR3 is TGTGCCAGCTCATTAACAGCCTCTGGAAACACCATATATTTT. Amino acid sequence: CASSLTASGNTIYF.

The V gene is TRBV6-1, the J gene TRBJ2-5, with D perhaps TRBD1 (8 bases). Germline CDR1 MNHNS, CDR2 SASEGT. This CDR3 has 14 amino acids. Trimming shortened V by 6 bases and J by 4 bases, and 15 bases separated the two germline ends. Here the CDR3 DNA reads TGTGCCAGCAGAACAGGGGGAGGGGGAGAGACCCAGTACTTC. Translating it yields CASRTGGGGETQYF.